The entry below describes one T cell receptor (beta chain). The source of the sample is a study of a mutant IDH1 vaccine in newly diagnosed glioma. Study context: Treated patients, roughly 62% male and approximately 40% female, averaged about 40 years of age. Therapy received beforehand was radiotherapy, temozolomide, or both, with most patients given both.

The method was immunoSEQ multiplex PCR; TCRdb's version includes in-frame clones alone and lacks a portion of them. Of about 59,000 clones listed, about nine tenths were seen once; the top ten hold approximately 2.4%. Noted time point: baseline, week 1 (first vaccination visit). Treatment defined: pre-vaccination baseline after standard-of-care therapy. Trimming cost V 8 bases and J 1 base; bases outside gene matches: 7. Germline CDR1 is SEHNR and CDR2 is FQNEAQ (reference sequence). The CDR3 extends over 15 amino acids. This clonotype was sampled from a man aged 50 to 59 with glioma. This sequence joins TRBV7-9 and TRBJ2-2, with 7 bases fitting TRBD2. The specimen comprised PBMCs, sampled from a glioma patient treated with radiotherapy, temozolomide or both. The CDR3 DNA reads TGTGCCAGCTCCGGGGGAGGGCTGAACACCGGGGAGCTGTTTTTT. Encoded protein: CASSGGGLNTGELFF.